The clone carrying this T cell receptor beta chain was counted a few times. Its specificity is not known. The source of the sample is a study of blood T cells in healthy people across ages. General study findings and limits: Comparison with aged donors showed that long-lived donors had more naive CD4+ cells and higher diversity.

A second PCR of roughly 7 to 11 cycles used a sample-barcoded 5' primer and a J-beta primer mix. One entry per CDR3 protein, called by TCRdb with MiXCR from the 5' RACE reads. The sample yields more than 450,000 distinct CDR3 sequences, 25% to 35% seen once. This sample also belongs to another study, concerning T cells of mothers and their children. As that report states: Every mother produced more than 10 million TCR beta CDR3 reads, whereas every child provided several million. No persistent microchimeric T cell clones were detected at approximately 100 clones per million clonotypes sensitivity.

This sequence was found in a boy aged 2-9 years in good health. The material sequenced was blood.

Here the CDR3 reads CSARGLVETQYF. The CDR3, as DNA: TGCAGTGCTAGAGGACTAGTGGAGACCCAGTACTTC. The rearrangement uses TRBV20-1 and TRBJ2-5; TRBD2 is a possible D gene (6 bases). V lost 1 base and J lost 5, with 8 bases in between. The CDR3 is made up of 12 amino acids. CDR1 DFQATT and CDR2 SNEGSKA come from the germline V gene (reference sequence).